The 24 T cell receptor beta chains presented below share a single source sample, sequenced in a study of T cell repertoires in cytomegalovirus infection. Their target antigens are unknown. MiXCR, applied by TCRdb to the reads, yields one record per CDR3 protein. Among 700,000 to 950,000 distinct CDR3 sequences listed, approximately 29% were seen once. Specimen: cultured CD8+ T cells from PBMCs, collected from culture after CMV antigen stimulation. The receptor set was obtained from a human donor in good health (CMV status not recorded). Some clones in this sample may be carry-over from other donors' samples.

At least ten counts were recorded for this clonotype. DNA of the CDR3: TGTGCCAGCAGCTTAGCGTATGGAGGACTCTACGAGCAGTACTTC. Its translation: CASSLAYGGLYEQYF. The chain recombines TRBV7-2 with TRBJ2-7; D is perhaps TRBD2 (5 bases). Trimming removed 0 bases from V and 3 bases from J, with 12 bases in between. The germline V gene encodes CDR1 SGHTA and CDR2 FQGNSA. CDR3 length: 15 residues.

The table lists this clonotype with a few counts. The J gene is TRBJ2-1, the V gene TRBV6-1, with 7 positions matching TRBD1. Germline CDR1 and CDR2: MNHNS and SASEGT. Trimming took 6 bases from V and 9 from J; bases not matched to a gene: 5. This CDR3 has 12 amino acids. The CDR3 loop is CASSLTGREQFF. The CDR3 region has the DNA TGTGCCAGCAGCCTGACAGGGCGTGAGCAGTTCTTC.

This chain uses TRBV7-2 with TRBJ1-6, with D maybe TRBD1 (5 bases). Trimming pared 0 bases from V and 10 bases from J, leaving 7 bases between. The CDR3 is made up of 13 amino acids. Germline values: CDR1 SGHTA, CDR2 FQGNSA. The CDR3 loop is CTSSLARGSPLHF. The CDR3 DNA reads as TGTACCAGCAGCTTAGCGAGGGGCTCACCCCTCCACTTT.

This clonotype has more than one count but fewer than ten. The chain links TRBV7-6 to TRBJ1-2; the match to TRBD1 covers 10 bases. V shed 4 bases and J 2 bases; nucleotides not matched to a gene: 7. CDR3 size: 16 residues. Germline CDR1 and CDR2: SGHVS and FNYEAQ. CDR3 region: CASSSRDRGMNYGYTF. CDR3 nucleotides: TGTGCCAGCAGCTCCAGGGACAGGGGTATGAACTATGGCTACACCTTC.

This clonotype was observed a few times. This sequence joins TRBV6-6 and TRBJ1-4; unclear D gene. The length of the CDR3 is 16 residues. Germline V gene sequence: CDR1 MNHNY, CDR2 SVGAGI (reference sequence). V lost 5 bases and J 5 bases, leaving 18 bases between the germline ends. The CDR3 spells CASSDFPGGINEKLFF. DNA of the CDR3: TGTGCCAGCAGTGACTTCCCTGGCGGAATCAATGAAAAACTGTTTTTT.

This clonotype was picked up a small number of times. This CDR3 reads CASSADSSGANVLTF. DNA for the CDR3: TGTGCCAGTAGTGCCGACAGCTCTGGGGCCAACGTCCTGACTTTC. The genes are TRBV19 and TRBJ2-6; TRBD1 is a possible D gene (5 bases). Trimming took off 5 bases at V and 0 bases at J, with 8 bases between the two ends. CDR1 is LNHDA and CDR2 is SQIVND in the germline V gene (reference sequence). This CDR3 is built from 15 residues.

The genes are TRBV7-9 and TRBJ1-2, with D unresolved. The germline V gene has CDR1 SEHNR and CDR2 FQNEAQ (reference sequence). The germline V and J ends were trimmed by 1 base and 10 bases, with 16 bases remaining between them. This CDR3 is built from 14 residues. As DNA, the CDR3 is TGTGCCAGCAGCTTAGTCTGGGCCCTGGAGACCTACACCTTC. Translating gives CASSLVWALETYTF.

The table lists this clonotype with a few counts. The chain employs TRBV7-2 and TRBJ1-1; D is undetermined. V gave up 1 base and J gave up 1 base, with 13 bases separating them. This CDR3 has 16 amino acids. CDR1 is SGHTA, CDR2 FQGNSA, per germline. CDR3 region: CASSLGTLGRNTEAFF. The CDR3 region has the DNA TGTGCCAGCAGCTTAGGGACGTTAGGGCGGAACACTGAAGCTTTCTTT.

The chain combines TRBV5-6 with TRBJ1-5; TRBD1 agrees at 7 bases. Germline V CDR1 and CDR2: SGHDT, YYEEEE. Germline trimming cut 4 bases from V and 4 bases from J; bases unmatched to any gene: 8. CDR3 length equals 15 residues. This chain's CDR3 is CASSPRAGGNQPQHF. The CDR3 DNA reads as TGTGCCAGCAGCCCGAGAGCAGGGGGAAATCAGCCCCAGCATTTT. The complete variable domain, with remaining parts taken from reference TRBV5-6 and TRBJ1-5, reads DAGVTQSPTHLIKTRGQQVTLRCSPKSGHDTVSWYQQALGQGPQFIFQYYEEEERQRGNFPDRFSGHQFPNYSSELNVNALLLGDSALYLCASSPRAGGNQPQHFGDGTRLSIL.

The V call is TRBV6-1, the J call TRBJ2-5; D uncertain. Trimming shortened V by 9 bases and J by 4 bases, and 12 bases separated the two germline ends. The CDR3 is made up of 12 amino acids. Germline-derived CDR1 and CDR2 are MNHNS and SASEGT. CDR3: CASLGRVETQYF. The CDR3 bases are TGTGCCAGTTTGGGTAGAGTAGAGACCCAGTACTTC.

CDR3 sequence: CATSDEMENTIYF. CDR3 nucleotide sequence: TGTGCCACCAGTGATGAAATGGAAAACACCATATATTTT. The V and J genes are TRBV24-1 and TRBJ1-3, with D unclear. This CDR3 is 13 amino acids long. V was pared by 3 bases and J by 6 bases, with 8 bases between. Germline V lookup: CDR1 KGHDR, CDR2 SFDVKD.

V and J are TRBV2 and TRBJ2-7; no definite D call. Trimming removed 10 bases from V and 0 bases from J, with 13 bases in between. The CDR3 covers 13 residues. The germline V gene encodes CDR1 SNHLY and CDR2 FYNNEI. CDR3 sequence (DNA): TGTGCCACCGCAACAGCGAGCTCCTACGAGCAGTACGTC. This sequence encodes CATATASSYEQYV.

This rearrangement joins TRBV6-6 to TRBJ1-1; D ambiguous. Germline V gene sequence: CDR1 MNHNY, CDR2 SVGAGI (reference sequence). V lost 5 bases to trimming and J lost 5 bases, with 15 bases between them. CDR3 size: 14 residues. Here the CDR3 DNA reads TGTGCCAGCAGTGTCCTGGGATCGGGGACTGAAGCTTTCTTT. Its protein product is CASSVLGSGTEAFF.

This clonotype turned up a few times. The chain couples TRBV7-2 to TRBJ1-1; 9 bases are shared with TRBD1. The CDR3 loop spans 16 amino acids. The V and J ends lost 3 bases and 4 bases, in that order; junction bases with no gene match: 9. Germline V lookup: CDR1 SGHTA, CDR2 FQGNSA. The CDR3 spells CASSLTGTGSFTEAFF. For the CDR3, the DNA is TGTGCCAGCAGCTTGACCGGGACAGGGAGTTTCACTGAAGCTTTCTTT.

This clonotype came up a few times. The rearrangement joins TRBV7-9 to TRBJ1-1; the match to TRBD1 covers 7 bases. V dropped 5 bases and J dropped 10; count of bases not matched to a gene: 10. CDR1 is SEHNR and CDR2 is FQNEAQ in the germline V gene (reference sequence). This CDR3 has 13 residues. The CDR3 region is CASSSEGQEGAFF. CDR3 DNA: TGTGCCAGCAGCAGCGAAGGACAGGAGGGAGCTTTCTTT. The complete variable domain, with remaining parts taken from reference TRBV7-9 and TRBJ1-1, reads DTGVSQNPRHKITKRGQNVTFRCDPISEHNRLYWYRQTLGQGPEFLTYFQNEAQLEKSRLLSDRFSAERPKGSFSTLEIQRTEQGDSAMYLCASSSEGQEGAFFGQGTRLTVV.

V usage is TRBV5-5 and J usage is TRBJ2-7; 10 nucleotides line up with TRBD1. The germline gives CDR1 SGHKS, CDR2 YYEKEE (reference sequence). After removal of 0 bases from V and 6 bases from J, the junction contained 3 bases not matched to a gene. The CDR3 loop spans 14 amino acids. Here the CDR3 reads CASSLVGQGSEQYF. DNA of the CDR3: TGTGCCAGCAGCTTGGTGGGACAGGGGTCCGAGCAGTACTTC. Full variable domain (outside the CDR3, taken from reference TRBV5-5 and TRBJ2-7): DAGVTQSPTHLIKTRGQQVTLRCSPISGHKSVSWYQQVLGQGPQFIFQYYEKEERGRGNFPDRFSARQFPNYSSELNVNALLLGDSALYLCASSLVGQGSEQYFGPGTRLTVT.

This clonotype has a handful of counts. The chain links TRBV6-2 or TRBV6-3 to TRBJ2-3; TRBD1 matches 7 bases. Per the germline V gene, CDR1 is MNHEY and CDR2 is SVGEGT. Germline trimming cut 5 bases from V and 1 base from J; bases unmatched to any gene: 3. The CDR3 runs to 14 residues. CDR3 residues: CASSRQGRTDTQYF. The CDR3 coding sequence is TGTGCCAGCAGTCGACAGGGTCGCACAGATACGCAGTATTTT.

This clonotype has only a few counts. The V call is TRBV2, the J call TRBJ2-7, with a weak D call TRBD2 (6 bases). Germline V CDR1 and CDR2: SNHLY, FYNNEI. Trimming left V 9 bases short and J 5 bases short, with 11 bases between. The CDR3 sequence is 11 residues long. CDR3 residues: CASLTRNEQYF. The CDR3, as DNA: TGTGCCAGTTTGACTAGAAACGAGCAGTACTTC.

This clonotype was recorded a few times. The V and J genes are TRBV6-6 and TRBJ2-1, with 8 positions matching TRBD2. CDR3 length equals 17 residues. Germline V gives CDR1 MNHNY, CDR2 SVGAGI (reference sequence). Trimming at V came to 2 bases and at J to 4 bases, leaving 10 bases not matched to a gene. The CDR3 spells CASSYDGAGGLYNEQFF. CDR3 in DNA: TGTGCCAGCAGTTACGACGGGGCGGGGGGTCTATACAATGAGCAGTTCTTC.

This clonotype turned up a few times. The CDR3 spells CASTSGISYNEQFF. The CDR3, as DNA: TGTGCCAGCACATCGGGGATCTCCTACAATGAGCAGTTCTTC. The chain carries TRBV7-8 and TRBJ2-1; tentatively, D is TRBD2 (5 bases). Germline CDR1 and CDR2: SGHVS and FQNEAQ. V was pared by 7 bases and J by 0 bases, with 10 bases between. The CDR3 is made up of 14 amino acids.

V usage is TRBV11-2 and J usage is TRBJ2-1; perhaps TRBD2 as D (7 bases). The CDR3 sequence is 15 residues long. Trimming cost V 8 bases and J 0 bases, with 14 bases left between them. Germline V gives CDR1 SGHAT, CDR2 FQNNGV. CDR3 residues: CASLGGASSYNEQFF. CDR3 coding DNA: TGTGCCAGCTTGGGGGGGGCTAGCTCCTACAATGAGCAGTTCTTC.

This sequence joins TRBV2 and TRBJ2-2; the match to TRBD2 covers 7 bases. Germline values: CDR1 SNHLY, CDR2 FYNNEI. Trimming cost V 1 base and J 6 bases; bases outside gene matches: 2. This CDR3 contains 14 residues. For the CDR3, the DNA is TGTGCCAGCAGTGAAGGTACTAGCGCCGGGGAGCTGTTTTTT. This codes for CASSEGTSAGELFF.

This clonotype was seen a few times. This sequence joins TRBV4-1 and TRBJ1-5, with a possible D match to TRBD1 (5 bases). Germline V gene lookup returns CDR1 MGHRA and CDR2 YSYEKL. The ends were cut back, 1 base at V and 4 bases at J, with 14 bases in the middle. The CDR3 has 16 residues. CDR3 loop: CASSQGGATPNQPQHF. The DNA of the CDR3 is TGCGCCAGCAGCCAAGGAGGGGCGACGCCTAATCAGCCCCAGCATTTT.

The chain is built from TRBV10-3 and TRBJ2-1; TRBD2 aligns across 10 bases. V was clipped by 6 bases and J by 0 bases; unmatched bases: 8. Germline V gene sequence: CDR1 ENHRY, CDR2 SYGVKD. The CDR3 totals 17 residues. For the CDR3, the DNA is TGTGCCATCAGCACTAGCGGGGTTCCGAGCTCCTACAATGAGCAGTTCTTC. Its protein product is CAISTSGVPSSYNEQFF.